These 26 T cell receptor beta chains were all obtained from the same sample, sequenced in a study of blood T cells in healthy people across ages. A second PCR, run for about 7 to 12 cycles, used a sample-barcoded 5' primer plus a J-beta primer mix. MiXCR was run by TCRdb on the 5' RACE reads, yielding one entry per CDR3 protein. The data contain fewer than 1 million distinct CDR3 sequences, roughly 44% of them singletons. Sequenced material: blood. These receptors came from a man in his 60s in good health.

This clonotype was seen only a few times. CDR3 DNA sequence: TGCAGTGCTAGGGACAGCATATACCAAGAGACCCAGTACTTC. Translation gives CSARDSIYQETQYF. The V gene is TRBV20-1, the J gene TRBJ2-5, with D tentatively TRBD1 (6 bases). The V gene's germline CDR1 is DFQATT and CDR2 SNEGSKA (reference sequence). The CDR3 is made up of 14 amino acids. V shed 3 bases and J shed 0 bases, with 11 bases lying between them.

This clonotype was detected only a few times. One end of the junction fails to match germline, which may point to a read error. CDR3 DNA: TGTGCTACCAGCAGAGCTGGGGGTACCCAAGAGACCCAGTACTTC. Residues: CATSRAGGTQETQYF. The rearrangement links TRBV15 to TRBJ2-5; D is perhaps TRBD1 or TRBD2 (5 bases each). Germline lookup yields CDR1 LNHNV and CDR2 YYDKDF (reference sequence). CDR3 length equals 15 residues.

The V and J genes are TRBV6-2 or TRBV6-3 and TRBJ1-5; D gene ambiguous. Germline values: CDR1 MNHEY, CDR2 SVGEGT. The CDR3 covers 15 residues. Trimming removed 2 bases at V and 2 bases at J, with 10 bases between. The DNA for the CDR3 is TGTGCCAGCAGTTACCTTTCGGCAGGCAATCAGCCCCAGCATTTT. Protein: CASSYLSAGNQPQHF.

The rearrangement uses TRBV20-1 and TRBJ2-7; 9 bases line up with TRBD1. In germline, CDR1 is DFQATT, CDR2 SNEGSKA (reference sequence). Trimming at V came to 6 bases and at J to 2 bases, leaving 17 bases not matched to a gene. The CDR3 is 17 residues long. The CDR3 DNA sequence: TGCAGTGCACTCCCGGGACAGGGAGGACATGGTCCCTACGAGCAGTACTTC. Residues: CSALPGQGGHGPYEQYF.

The rearrangement links TRBV11-1 to TRBJ2-7, with 11 bases fitting TRBD2. The end of the DNA is better explained by TRBJ2-5, so the J call may be wrong. Germline CDR1 is SGHAT and CDR2 is FQDESV (reference sequence). CDR3 size: 19 residues. Written as DNA, the CDR3 is TGTGCCAGCAGCCGCGGGCTACTAGCGGGGGAGGCAGTCAGGGAGACCCAGTACTTC. Translated: CASSRGLLAGEAVRETQYF.

This clonotype was seen a few times. The chain carries TRBV6-6 and TRBJ1-2; D is uncertain. Germline-derived CDR1 and CDR2 are MNHNY and SVGAGI (reference sequence). Deletions cut 2 bases from V and 4 bases from J, with 14 bases between. This CDR3 spans 15 amino acids. CDR3 coding DNA: TGTGCCAGCAGTTACGGCGGGTTAGATCCCTATGGCTACACCTTC. Its protein is CASSYGGLDPYGYTF.

This clonotype was counted many times. This rearrangement joins TRBV5-6 to TRBJ2-5, with D perhaps assigned TRBD1 or TRBD2 (6 bases each). Germline assignment: CDR1 SGHDT and CDR2 YYEEEE. Trimming took off 0 bases at V and 1 base at J, with 13 bases between the two ends. The length of the CDR3 is 16 residues. CDR3 nucleotide sequence: TGTGCCAGCAGCTTGGGGGGGCTCGGGAGCCAAGAGACCCAGTACTTC. Encoded protein: CASSLGGLGSQETQYF.

The V gene is TRBV4-1, the J gene TRBJ2-6, with D perhaps TRBD2 (7 bases). Trimming took off 4 bases at V and 3 bases at J, with 19 bases between the two ends. The germline CDR1 and CDR2 sequences are MGHRA and YSYEKL. The CDR3 spans 18 residues. The CDR3 nucleotides read TGCGCCAGCAGCCTAGATGCGTGGGGGGGCAGTGGGGCCAACGTCCTGACTTTC. It specifies CASSLDAWGGSGANVLTF.

The genes are TRBV18 and TRBJ2-7, with D perhaps TRBD1 (6 bases). The CDR3 is made up of 14 amino acids. Trimming pared 2 bases from V and 7 bases from J, leaving 15 bases between. Germline assignment: CDR1 KGHSH and CDR2 LQKENI. The CDR3 spells CASSPGQHRREQYF. CDR3 DNA: TGTGCCAGCTCACCAGGACAGCATCGTCGGGAGCAGTACTTC.

This clonotype has a handful of counts. The chain employs TRBV27 and TRBJ2-3, with D perhaps matching TRBD2 (5 bases). From germline, CDR1 is MNHEY and CDR2 SMNVEV (reference sequence). Trimming removed 2 bases at V and 2 bases at J, with 8 bases between. CDR3 length equals 14 residues. Here the CDR3 DNA reads TGTGCCAGCAGTTTAGGACTTAACACAGATACGCAGTATTTT. As protein: CASSLGLNTDTQYF.

Details on this clonotype: Given a much more abundant clone one base away, this may be a read error. J is TRBJ2-7 and V is TRBV10-3; TRBD1 might be the D (5 bases). The J call may not be correct, given that the DNA end is closer to TRBJ2-5. Germline V gene lookup returns CDR1 ENHRY and CDR2 SYGVKD. CDR3 length equals 15 residues. CDR3 amino acids: CAISDRAGRQETQYF. CDR3 nucleotides: TGTGCCATCAGTGATAGGGCAGGGCGTCAAGAGACCCAGTACTTC.

The chain couples TRBV11-3 to TRBJ1-6, with D possibly TRBD1 on 5 matching bases. Trimming cost V 1 base and J 0 bases, with 7 bases left between them. Germline V CDR1 and CDR2: SGHNT, YENEEA. The CDR3 length is 16 residues. The CDR3 DNA reads as TGTGCCAGCAGCTTAGTCGGGGGCTCCTATAATTCACCCCTCCACTTT. It encodes CASSLVGGSYNSPLHF.

The genes are TRBV6-5 and TRBJ1-2; weak D call: TRBD1 (6 bases). Germline V gene data show CDR1 as MNHEY and CDR2 as SVGAGI. Trimming shortened V by 4 bases and J by 4 bases, and 19 bases separated the two germline ends. The CDR3 sequence is 16 residues long. The CDR3 is CASSLTPGGTSYGYTF. CDR3 bases: TGTGCCAGCAGTTTAACGCCTGGGGGCACCTCCTATGGCTACACCTTC.

The chain links TRBV6-2 or TRBV6-3 to TRBJ2-7; 7 bases are a match to TRBD2. Trimming removed 7 bases from V and 3 bases from J; junction bases left unmatched: 12. The CDR3 sequence is 15 residues long. CDR1 is MNHEY and CDR2 is SVGEGT in the germline V gene. CDR3 region: CASTNQRGNFYEQYF. The DNA of the CDR3 is TGTGCCAGCACTAATCAGCGGGGCAACTTCTACGAGCAGTACTTC.

The V gene is TRBV7-9, the J gene TRBJ2-3, with D tentatively TRBD1 or TRBD2 (5 bases each). The CDR3 is made up of 12 amino acids. CDR1 is SEHNR and CDR2 is FQNEAQ in the germline V gene (reference sequence). The V end was cut by 3 bases, the J end by 9 bases, with 10 bases between. CDR3 protein: CASSFPGRTQYF. The DNA for the CDR3 is TGTGCCAGCAGCTTTCCGGGACGGACGCAGTATTTT.

The V and J genes are TRBV19 and TRBJ2-5; perhaps TRBD2 as D (5 bases). The DNA end is a closer match to TRBJ2-7, so the J assignment may be wrong. The CDR3 consists of 14 residues. Germline V lookup: CDR1 LNHDA, CDR2 SQIVND (reference sequence). The CDR3 bases are TGTGCCAGTAGTCCGGGGAGCCAGTGGTACGAGCAGTACTTC. Amino acids: CASSPGSQWYEQYF.

This clonotype has a single count. V gene TRBV18 combines with J gene TRBJ2-1; no definite D call. Germline lookup yields CDR1 KGHSH and CDR2 LQKENI. The CDR3 runs to 15 residues. V lost 5 bases to trimming and J lost 4 bases, with 15 bases between them. This chain's CDR3 is CASSADAIGYNEQFF. The CDR3 region has the DNA TGTGCCAGCTCAGCCGACGCTATCGGTTACAATGAGCAGTTCTTC.

The chain carries TRBV15 and TRBJ1-4; D possibly corresponds to TRBD1 (6 bases). This CDR3 is built from 17 residues. Germline CDR1 LNHNV, CDR2 YYDKDF (reference sequence). V lost 1 base and J 2 bases, leaving 14 bases between the germline ends. The DNA of the CDR3 is TGTGCCACCAGCAGAGGCCAGGGGAGGGGCACTAATGAAAAACTGTTTTTT. It specifies CATSRGQGRGTNEKLFF.

The chain has TRBV12-3 or TRBV12-4 and TRBJ2-7; 7 bases fit TRBD1. The J call may be faulty, since TRBJ2-5 better matches the DNA end. This CDR3 comprises 14 residues. As DNA, the CDR3 is TGTGCCAGCAGTGTCGCGACAGGGTCTGAGACCCAGTACTTC. It yields the protein CASSVATGSETQYF.

This clonotype was seen many times. The chain uses TRBV20-1 and TRBJ2-4; unclear D gene. Deletions cut 1 base from V and 5 bases from J, with 12 bases between. There are 14 residues in the CDR3. The germline gives CDR1 DFQATT, CDR2 SNEGSKA (reference sequence). The CDR3 loop is CSARGDLSQNIQYF. The CDR3, as DNA: TGCAGTGCTAGAGGGGATCTATCCCAAAACATTCAGTACTTC.

This clonotype came up once. Germline is not matched at one junction end, which may reflect a read error. CDR3 bases: TGTGCCAGCAGTGCTAACCGCGAAAATTCACCTCTCCACTTT. Its protein product is CASSANRENSPLHF. V is TRBV6-2 or TRBV6-3 and J is TRBJ1-6, with D uncertain. CDR1 is MNHEY and CDR2 is SVGEGT in the germline V gene. The CDR3 has 14 residues.

This chain uses TRBV20-1 with TRBJ2-1, with 8 bases that match TRBD1. Germline CDR1 and CDR2: DFQATT and SNEGSKA (reference sequence). With 3 bases clipped from V and 3 bases from J, the junction kept 4 bases outside the gene matches. This CDR3 contains 14 residues. The chain's CDR3 is CSASTDRDYNEQFF. The CDR3 region has the DNA TGCAGTGCTAGCACGGACAGGGACTACAATGAGCAGTTCTTC.

In its sample, this clonotype was seen a few times. A read error is possible here, since a much larger clone lies one base away. The chain has TRBV7-2 and TRBJ2-1, with 13 bases matching TRBD2. Germline loops: CDR1 SGHTA, CDR2 FQGNSA. There are 18 residues in the CDR3. V was pared by 4 bases and J by 13 bases, with 19 bases of the junction left unmatched. The CDR3 loop is CASSSPTSGGTFQETQFF. The CDR3 nucleotides read TGTGCCAGCAGCTCCCCGACTAGCGGGGGGACCTTTCAAGAGACCCAGTTCTTC.

This clonotype came up a few times. The rearrangement links TRBV5-5 to TRBJ2-7; D uncertain. This CDR3 has 13 residues. CDR1 and CDR2 (germline): SGHKS, YYEKEE (reference sequence). V dropped 4 bases and J dropped 2 bases, with 10 bases sitting between them. The CDR3 nucleotides read TGTGCCAGCAGCCCCAATGGGGCCTACGAGCAGTACTTC. Translation gives CASSPNGAYEQYF.

The chain combines TRBV7-3 with TRBJ2-1; 11 bases are a match to TRBD2. Germline-derived CDR1 and CDR2 are SGHTA and FQGTGA. The CDR3 is 14 residues long. Trimming removed 0 bases from V and 9 bases from J; junction bases left unmatched: 1. The CDR3 loop reads CASSLTTSGAEQFF. The CDR3 DNA follows: TGTGCCAGCAGCTTAACGACTAGCGGGGCTGAGCAGTTCTTC. The variable domain in full, completed from reference TRBV7-3 and TRBJ2-1, reads GAGVSQTPSNKVTEKGKYVELRCDPISGHTALYWYRQSLGQGPEFLIYFQGTGAADDSGLPNDRFFAVRPEGSVSTLKIQRTERGDSAVYLCASSLTTSGAEQFFGPGTRLTVL.

This clonotype was detected only a few times. V usage is TRBV5-5 and J usage is TRBJ2-3; the D call may be TRBD1 or TRBD2 (7 bases each). The CDR3 runs 16 residues. CDR1 and CDR2 from the germline V gene are SGHKS and YYEKEE (reference sequence). Trimming took off 0 bases at V and 2 bases at J, with 13 bases between the two ends. CDR3 protein: CASSLGQGGNTDTQYF. For the CDR3, the DNA is TGTGCCAGCAGCTTGGGGCAGGGGGGGAACACAGATACGCAGTATTTT.